This T cell receptor beta chain stems from a study of blood T cell repertoires in COVID-19. Study overall: T cells, B-cell-depleted T cells, or PBMCs provided the cDNA or gDNA that served as material.

Original methodology: Amplifying reference gene primers gave estimates of nucleated cell counts. Clones were read by immunoSEQ multiplex PCR, and TCRdb kept only the in-frame ones, dropping some. For V, J and clone size, that table is used; D and trimming come from the DNA. The repertoire has around 190,000 clones, around 81% of them found once; the top ten carry approximately 9.9%. The Seattle patients, enrolled during active infection, were followed longitudinally. This TCR came from a woman aged 40 to 49 with COVID-19, enrolled during active disease. Sequencing used peripheral blood.

CDR3 sequence: CAWGTSGRVVYNEQFF. CDR3 in DNA: TGTGCCTGGGGGACTAGCGGGAGGGTGGTGTACAATGAGCAGTTCTTC. V is TRBV30 and J is TRBJ2-1; 16 positions agree with TRBD2. The CDR3 loop spans 16 amino acids. Germline V gene sequence: CDR1 GTSNPN, CDR2 SVGIG (reference sequence). V shed 5 bases and J 4 bases; nucleotides not matched to a gene: 5.